One sample yielded the 23 T cell receptor beta chains listed below, sequenced in a study of T cell repertoires in cytomegalovirus infection. TCRdb redid the calling of the reads with MiXCR, one entry per CDR3 protein. Found here are around 430,000 distinct CDR3 sequences, roughly 43% of them singletons; the top ten hold around two fifths. For these receptors, no antigen is known. Sequenced here: cultured PBMCs, sampled from culture after CMV antigen stimulation. The receptors come from a human donor in good health (CMV status not recorded). Some clones in this sample may be carry-over from other donors' samples.

The V and J genes are TRBV28 and TRBJ1-5; D may be TRBD1 (6 bases). This CDR3 comprises 15 residues. CDR1 and CDR2 from the germline V gene are MDHEN and SYDVKM. Trimming stripped 2 bases from V and 6 bases from J, with 14 bases between. The CDR3 bases are TGTGCCAGCAGTTTAGTTGCCAGGGGCCGTCAGCCCCAGCATTTT. Translated, it gives CASSLVARGRQPQHF.

The V and J genes are TRBV12-3 or TRBV12-4 and TRBJ1-6; TRBD1 might be the D (5 bases). CDR3 length: 15 residues. With 8 bases removed from V and 5 bases from J, the gap between germline ends came to 16 bases. In DNA, the CDR3 is TGTGCCAGCGGAAAACTCGGGACTGATAATTCACCCCTCCACTTT. Amino acids: CASGKLGTDNSPLHF.

The chain combines TRBV29-1 with TRBJ2-3; possible D gene TRBD1, 5 bases. V lost 7 bases and J lost 9, with 14 bases in between. This CDR3 is built from 11 residues. Looked up from germline, CDR1 is SQVTM and CDR2 is ANQGSEA. The CDR3 spells CSGSRGKTQYF. Written as DNA, the CDR3 is TGCAGCGGATCAAGGGGTAAAACGCAGTATTTT.

The V call is TRBV7-4, the J call TRBJ2-2; perhaps TRBD2 as D (5 bases). The CDR3 totals 14 residues. Germline CDR1 SGHVT, CDR2 SQSDAQ. The V and J ends lost 0 bases and 7 bases respectively, with 9 bases between them. CDR3 in DNA: TGTGCCAGCAGCTTAGCGGCGGGCAACGGGGAGCTGTTTTTT. It translates to CASSLAAGNGELFF.

This clonotype was seen a handful of times. CDR3 nucleotides: TGTGCCAGCAGTTTAGCGCTTGGATGGCTCGGGGAGCTGTTTTTT. Protein product: CASSLALGWLGELFF. The V gene is TRBV12-3 or TRBV12-4, the J gene TRBJ2-2, with D unresolved. V lost 0 bases to trimming and J lost 7 bases, with 12 bases between them. This CDR3 is built from 15 residues.

This clonotype was recorded at least ten times. This rearrangement joins TRBV7-2 to TRBJ2-2; possibly TRBD2 for D (5 bases). The CDR3 covers 16 residues. Germline V lookup: CDR1 SGHTA, CDR2 FQGNSA. Trimming left V 2 bases short and J 0 bases short, with 10 bases between. The CDR3 bases are TGTGCCAGCAGCTTAAGGCTAGCCGCGAACACCGGGGAGCTGTTTTTT. Its translation is CASSLRLAANTGELFF.

This clonotype was seen only a few times. The V and J genes are TRBV7-2 and TRBJ2-3; no definite D call. Germline V CDR1 and CDR2: SGHTA, FQGNSA. CDR3 length: 15 residues. V shed 1 base and J shed 3 bases, with 11 bases lying between them. CDR3 DNA sequence: TGTGCCAGCAGCTTAGTTGTGTTAGGGACAGATACGCAGTATTTT. It codes for CASSLVVLGTDTQYF.

This clonotype has a handful of counts. The chain uses TRBV12-3 or TRBV12-4 and TRBJ2-7; the D is unclear. V lost 6 bases to trimming and J lost 7 bases, with 16 bases between them. The CDR3 consists of 13 residues. The CDR3 sequence: CASRPKNLGEQYF. CDR3 bases: TGTGCCAGCAGACCAAAAAATCTTGGGGAGCAGTACTTC.

The sample holds many counts of this clonotype. V usage is TRBV7-2 and J usage is TRBJ2-2; D is possibly TRBD2 (6 bases). This CDR3 is 15 amino acids long. The germline V gene encodes CDR1 SGHTA and CDR2 FQGNSA. V lost 8 bases and J lost 7, with 20 bases in between. The CDR3 DNA reads TGTGCCAGCGGAGACAACGCGGGGCCGGACGGGGAGCTGTTTTTT. This sequence encodes CASGDNAGPDGELFF.

This clonotype was observed a few times. V is TRBV7-9 and J is TRBJ1-2, with a tentative D call TRBD1 (6 bases). Looked up from germline, CDR1 is SEHNR and CDR2 is FQNEAQ (reference sequence). There are 13 residues in the CDR3. The V end was cut by 3 bases, the J end by 8 bases, with 13 bases between. This CDR3 reads CASSFAGGRGYTF. The CDR3 DNA is TGTGCCAGCAGCTTTGCGGGGGGGCGAGGCTACACCTTC.

The rearrangement uses TRBV28 and TRBJ1-5; D call uncertain. Deletions cut 7 bases from V and 4 bases from J, with 5 bases between. This CDR3 region has 11 residues. Germline lookup yields CDR1 MDHEN and CDR2 SYDVKM. The CDR3 DNA reads TGTGCCAGCAAAGGGAATCAGCCCCAGCATTTT. This codes for CASKGNQPQHF.

This clonotype was observed a handful of times. CDR3: CASSFPGAEAFF. DNA of the CDR3: TGTGCCAGCAGTTTCCCGGGCGCTGAAGCTTTCTTT. This rearrangement joins TRBV12-3 or TRBV12-4 to TRBJ1-1, with no clear D. Trimming left V 3 bases short and J 6 bases short, with 8 bases between. The CDR3 spans 12 residues.

This clonotype was seen more than once but under ten times. This chain links TRBV7-9 with TRBJ2-2, with D possibly being TRBD2 (6 bases). The V gene's germline CDR1 is SEHNR and CDR2 FQNEAQ (reference sequence). V shed 6 bases and J shed 3 bases, with 14 bases lying between them. CDR3 length: 15 residues. For the CDR3, the DNA is TGTGCCAGCAGTTATAGGAGGGCCCACACCGGGGAGCTGTTTTTT. Translating it yields CASSYRRAHTGELFF.

The chain uses TRBV10-2 and TRBJ1-3, with D perhaps TRBD1 (5 bases). Trimming took off 9 bases at V and 0 bases at J, with 12 bases between the two ends. CDR3 length equals 14 residues. Germline V gene lookup returns CDR1 WSHSY and CDR2 SAAADI. CDR3 nucleotide sequence: TGCGCCAGTCGGGCGGGGACCTCTGGAAACACCATATATTTT. Translation gives CASRAGTSGNTIYF.

This clonotype showed up just a few times. The chain recombines TRBV27 with TRBJ1-1; no firm D call. Germline V gives CDR1 MNHEY, CDR2 SMNVEV (reference sequence). The CDR3 contains 15 residues. Deletions cut 0 bases from V and 0 bases from J, with 8 bases between. CDR3 sequence (DNA): TGTGCCAGCAGTTTATCCCCGTACATGAACACTGAAGCTTTCTTT. Translating it yields CASSLSPYMNTEAFF.

A word on this clonotype: Relative to the germline gene, one junction end is altered; a read error may explain this. CDR3 sequence reads: CASSLTDSSYEQYF. As DNA, the CDR3 is TGTGCCAGCAGCTTGACCGATTCCTCCTACGAGCAGTACTTC. The chain has TRBV5-3 and TRBJ2-7, with no clear D. TRBV5-3 is annotated as an ORF whose role is uncertain. The CDR3 consists of 14 residues.

The rearrangement uses TRBV28 and TRBJ1-2; D not resolved. The V gene's germline CDR1 is MDHEN and CDR2 SYDVKM. This CDR3 has 11 amino acids. With 2 bases removed from V and 6 bases from J, the gap between germline ends came to 4 bases. CDR3 amino acids: CASSLADGYTF. The CDR3 DNA reads TGTGCCAGCAGTTTAGCGGATGGCTACACCTTC.

This clonotype was recorded a few times. V gene TRBV28 combines with J gene TRBJ1-1; TRBD1 aligns across 8 bases. This CDR3 has 17 residues. Germline lookup yields CDR1 MDHEN and CDR2 SYDVKM. J gave up 3 bases and V 2 bases, and 11 bases lay outside the gene matches. The CDR3 nucleotides read TGTGCCAGCAGTTTAAACGTCAGGACAGGGTGGGACACTGAAGCTTTCTTT. Its translation: CASSLNVRTGWDTEAFF.

V is TRBV7-2 and J is TRBJ2-7; D is perhaps TRBD1 or TRBD2 (5 bases each). CDR1 and CDR2 (germline): SGHTA, FQGNSA. This CDR3 has 13 residues. The V end was cut by 5 bases, the J end by 5 bases, with 13 bases between. Here the CDR3 DNA reads TGTGCCAGCAGCCGCCGCTTGGGGGACGAGCAGTACTTC. Translating it yields CASSRRLGDEQYF.

The chain combines TRBV7-2 with TRBJ1-1; D is unclear. This CDR3 is built from 12 residues. In germline, CDR1 is SGHTA, CDR2 FQGNSA. Trimming took 8 bases from V and 0 from J, leaving 7 bases between them. The CDR3 DNA is TGTGCCAGCGAACAGATGAACACTGAAGCTTTCTTT. Protein product: CASEQMNTEAFF.

The chain joins TRBV7-2 to TRBJ2-1; the match to TRBD1 covers 7 bases. This CDR3 is built from 14 residues. Per germline, CDR1 SGHTA and CDR2 FQGNSA. Trimming cost V 0 bases and J 9 bases; bases outside gene matches: 5. CDR3 DNA sequence: TGTGCCAGCAGCTTAGCGACAGGGCTAGGTGAGCAGTTCTTC. Translating gives CASSLATGLGEQFF.

A few counts support this clonotype. This sequence joins TRBV7-2 and TRBJ1-6, with D perhaps matching TRBD1 (6 bases). Germline V gives CDR1 SGHTA, CDR2 FQGNSA. The CDR3 consists of 13 residues. Trimming shortened V by 5 bases and J by 9 bases, and 11 bases separated the two germline ends. This CDR3 reads CASSPTGSSPLHF. The DNA for the CDR3 is TGTGCCAGCAGCCCCACAGGGAGTTCACCCCTCCACTTT. Full variable domain (rest looked up from reference TRBV7-2 and TRBJ1-6): GAGVSQSPSNKVTEKGKDVELRCDPISGHTALYWYRQSLGQGLEFLIYFQGNSAPDKSGLPSDRFSAERTGGSVSTLTIQRTQQEDSAVYLCASSPTGSSPLHFGNGTRLTVT.

The V call is TRBV19, the J call TRBJ2-7, with D uncertain. There are 13 residues in the CDR3. Deletions cut 5 bases from V and 6 bases from J, with 14 bases between. Looked up from germline, CDR1 is LNHDA and CDR2 is SQIVND (reference sequence). The CDR3 DNA follows: TGTGCCAGTAGTGGAGTGGTTAACGGCGAGCAGTACTTC. Protein: CASSGVVNGEQYF.